The entry that follows covers one T cell receptor (beta chain) sequence. This clone has only a few counts. Its specific antigen is unknown. No much larger clonotype is one base removed from it; base qualities were not supplied. This sample was taken from a study of cytomegalovirus exposure and HLA in healthy donors (dated by TCRdb to about 2017). Background on the whole study: An earlier analysis of some 600 of the donors reported about 280 Gb of sequence data and approximately 120 million unique TCR beta sequences obtained from about 179 million T cells. Around 320 gigabases of sequencing data and 78 million or so unique TCR sequences were included in an early release covering several hundred HLA-typed donors. Among the roughly 390 genotyped donors, approximately 81% belonged to the genetic ancestry cluster associated with self-reported Caucasian donors. The study aimed to test whether cataloging public T cell receptors could reveal signatures of past pathogen exposure. The study profiled the T cell repertoires of about 640 subjects by immunosequencing and related them to cytomegalovirus serostatus. Besides the first cohort of around 700 subjects, a separate validation cohort made up of roughly 130 different subjects was used. To predict cytomegalovirus infection status, the study combined high-throughput TCR immunosequencing, statistical association of individual TCRs with disease status, and machine learning. A later analysis re-analyzed previously published TCR beta repertoires from roughly 630 donors and added high-resolution HLA genotyping to study TCR occurrence patterns. The later analysis used no new phenotypic data to find candidate immune exposures, relying instead on TCR beta sequences and their occurrence across donors. An earlier analysis of 587 of the donors used high-throughput TCR beta sequencing to judge whether each TCR beta V gene segment behaved as functional or pseudogenic. Alongside the repertoire data, information on donor age, sex, ethnicity and CMV serostatus was compiled. A later genetic analysis took genome-wide SNP genotypes for 398 of the 666 donors and used that subset as a discovery cohort. All discovery cohort repertoires had been generated on a single sequencing platform. HLA typing included class I and class II loci at four-digit resolution. Typing coverage varied by locus: roughly 629-630 donors for A, B, C, DRB1 and DQB1; approximately 500 for DQA1; about 600 for DPA1; approximately 450 for DPB1. Five DR-DQ haplotypes were handled as single units for association and clustering, since linkage in the cohort was strong. Among about 410 genotyped donors of the cohort, an average of around 250,000 unique TCR beta nucleotide sequences was sequenced per donor, of which 15% to 20% were non-productive. The investigation overall reported the following: A later analysis associated 16,951 TCR beta sequences with specific HLA alleles at a false discovery rate of 0.05. Some IMGT-functional V segments, including TRBV6-2 and TRBV6-3, could not be distinguished by the 87-base-pair reads and were therefore excluded. In vitro tests confirmed that a few of the cytomegalovirus-associated TCR beta chains recognize cytomegalovirus antigens. In a later genetic analysis, fewer N-insertions in productive TCRs were reported among donors in an Asian-associated ancestry cluster than the approximately 630-donor mean. Only TCR beta chains were sequenced in this cohort, and the absence of alpha or paired-chain data limited detectable features. Because counts were too low, approximately 15 rarely observed V segments, including chromosome 9 orphons, were excluded from the earlier analysis of some 540 of the donors. It was suggested by the authors that the approach could potentially be generalized to other disease states and immunological phenotypes. When HLA alleles, especially DR and DQ, strongly co-occurred, attributing TCR associations to individual alleles was difficult. In a later analysis, TCR association rates were found to vary across HLA loci, with the most associated TCRs seen for DRB1 alleles and the fewest for HLA-C alleles. Across donors, most TCR sequences were observed very rarely, whereas some public TCRs were present in many individuals. Correlated functional status among segregating V segments might reflect linkage disequilibrium, but an unknown experimental factor could not be ruled out. According to a later analysis, most CMV-associated TCR beta chains appeared to be HLA-restricted, and the HLA associations seemed to be driven largely by CMV exposure. A further reported finding was that TCR beta sequences accurately predicted the HLA-A and HLA-B alleles for most subjects in the first cohort. HLA typing was unavailable for some donors at each locus, so association tests used only the typed subset. The study listed 150 to 200 TCR beta chains as associated with cytomegalovirus. A later analysis reported that several top co-occurrence clusters appeared linked to parvovirus B19, influenza, CMV and Epstein-Barr virus. Immune exposure information for the cohort was limited to CMV serostatus. In an earlier analysis of 587 of the donors, most TCR beta V segments appeared in productive rearrangements about 87% or about 30% of the time, broadly matching IMGT annotations. Sequencing depth was assumed to be roughly uniform across donors in the presence/absence analyses, though that assumption may not hold. In both the original and validation cohorts, the classifier was reported to diagnose cytomegalovirus status with high specificity and sensitivity. A cluster of highly shared sequence variants was judged likely to represent a technical artifact of the sequencing pipeline. In a later analysis, HLA-associated TCR beta chains were found to be more clonally expanded and to have lower generation probabilities than equally common non-associated chains. In a later genetic analysis, a missense DCLRE1C variant was associated with V-gene and J-gene trimming of TCR beta chains, and the association was replicated in an independent cohort.

The cohort comprised more than 550 healthy bone marrow donors. All cohort members were sampled while nominally healthy, although unrecorded immune exposures were likely present. The donor tested CMV seropositive, placing the donor among the 289 seropositive members of the cohort. A peripheral blood sample was collected from each donor, and TCR beta sequencing was performed on peripheral blood mononuclear cells. Genomic DNA was extracted from the blood cell samples with the Qiagen DNeasy Blood Extraction Kit. Receptors were amplified or captured by the immunoSEQ multiplex PCR assay. The multiplex PCR relied on a mix of 60 forward primers for TCR Vbeta segments and 13 reverse primers for TCR Jbeta segments. The CDR3 region of rearranged TCR beta genes was amplified from genomic DNA with a multiplex PCR assay. The Illumina HiSeq System was used to sequence the amplified TCR beta libraries as 87-base-pair reads. The published analysis was carried out like this. In a later analysis, around 80 million unique TCR beta chains were counted across the roughly 610 repertoires, and roughly 11 million of these chains were shared by at least two donors. Raw reads were error-corrected and collapsed into unique sequences with a nearest-neighbor algorithm that merged closely related sequences to remove PCR and sequencing errors. V, D and J gene segments were assigned by aligning CDR3 sequences to IMGT reference sequences. For a sequence to be retained, a match of at least six nucleotides was required to both a V gene segment and a J gene segment. A rearrangement was called productive if the CDR3 had no stop codons and remained in frame with V and J, and every other rearrangement was called non-productive. Following IMGT convention, CDR3 was defined as the stretch from the second conserved V-encoded cysteine up to the conserved J-encoded phenylalanine. The earlier analysis of some 550 of the donors excluded any sequence lacking an unambiguous match to a single V gene segment. In an earlier analysis of more than 500 of the donors, a V segment was called functional when productive rearrangements were above 56.7%, and segregating when the standard deviation between donors exceeded 5%. A statistical classification framework was developed to diagnose cytomegalovirus status using the catalog of TCR beta chain sequences. In a later analysis, TCR nucleotide sequences were compared against IMGT/GENE-DB human TR gene sequences so that V and J genes could be assigned. The TCRdist pipeline was used in a later analysis to assign CDR3 sequences and most-parsimonious VDJ recombination scenarios. A later analysis defined each TCR beta chain by its CDR3 amino acid sequence plus V-gene family, and excluded reads lacking a unique V-gene family. A later analysis removed 600 or so highly shared, low-generation-probability nucleotide sequences to deal with suspected cross-contamination and a sequencing artifact. A later analysis calculated a clonal expansion index for each public chain from normalized within-repertoire ranks of inferred template counts. In a later analysis, generation probabilities were computed using a VDJ recombination model fitted to out-of-frame rearrangements, and the results were checked against IGoR. A later analysis scored TCR-TCR, TCR-HLA and TCR-CMV co-occurrence with hypergeometric tests, applying a repertoire-size bias correction to TCR pairs. In a later analysis, false discovery rates were estimated by permuting HLA or CMV assignments 20 times. In a later analysis, co-occurring TCRs were grouped with DBSCAN, and TCRdist sequence similarity was added when clustering was performed within HLA-allele-positive subsets. For co-occurrence clustering, repertoires with fewer than 30,000 or more than 120,000 public chains were excluded, along with about five repertoires with anomalous nucleotide sharing. TCRdb's version of the immuneACCESS table is confined to in-frame rearrangements and falls short of the full clone set. An unresolved V gene accounts for under half of the shortfall where checked; the remainder is of unknown origin. The V and J calls and the clone size are those of that table, but D and trimming were determined from the DNA. In this sample the table shows about 43,000 clones, about 60% of which occur a single time. The top ten constitute around 12% of the sample.

V loses 4 bases of germline sequence and J loses 6 bases, and the interval between the two ends is 19 bases. CDR3 length: 15 amino acids, cysteine to phenylalanine. Kept here is only the CDR3 DNA, which spans 45 bases and is read in frame from base 1. CDR1 and CDR2 (MNHNY, SVGAGI) derive from the germline V gene (reference sequence). This receptor was obtained from a man aged 55 to 70 in good health and CMV-seropositive. The chain joins TRBV6-6 to TRBJ2-7, and possibly TRBD1, on 6 matching bases. Source material: PBMCs. The CDR3 corresponds to CASSSLDRSRGEQYF. The DNA sequence follows: TGTGCCAGCAGTTCCCTCGACAGAAGCAGGGGCGAGCAGTACTTC.